The TCR beta chain described here comes from a study of T-cell memory formation after mild COVID-19 (dated by TCRdb to about 2021). As for the study more broadly: TCR sequence clusters from the two donors were largely donor specific. Longitudinal TCRalpha and TCRbeta repertoire sequencing tracked T-cell clones expanding and contracting after mild COVID-19 in a couple of donors. The cohort was made up of two young adult volunteers, one female and one male, who were previously healthy. Paper-wide results and their limitations: Some responding clones were found in pre-infection memory, which suggests that pre-existing cross-reactive memory T cells took part in the SARS-CoV-2 response. Clones that contracted from day 15 to 85 showed balanced CD4/CD8 phenotypes, whereas a second wave of clones that expanded from day 15 to 37 leaned towards CD4+. Whether the second-wave clones peaking on day 37 were SARS-CoV-2 specific was not confirmed. Only two mild cases were covered by the study, and larger cohorts that include severe cases with pre-infection samples were considered necessary. Contracting CD4+ clones were located mainly in the CM and EM memory subsets, whereas CD8+ clones were found to be enriched in EMRA.

Data came from an Illumina NovaSeq 6000. TCRalpha and TCRbeta cDNA libraries were built by 5'RACE with constant-segment primers, adding sample barcodes and unique molecular identifiers. Trizol reagent was used to extract RNA from every sample. Library amplification was performed in two PCR steps, and a second sample barcode and Illumina TruSeq adapters were introduced in the second step. The libraries were sequenced on an Illumina NovaSeq using 2 x 150 bp paired-end reads. Under the source paper's analysis protocol: With migec v1.2.7, reads were demultiplexed and then collapsed into UMI-guided consensus sequences. Using mixcr v2.1.11, UMI consensuses were aligned to TRA and TRB V and J templates and then assembled into clonotypes. Expanded or contracted clonotypes were those called significant by both edgeR and NoisET, with noise models trained on biological replicates. For edgeR calls, the cutoffs were a false discovery rate-adjusted p below 0.01 and a log2 fold-change threshold of 1. As an exploratory analysis of dynamics, max-normalized trajectories of the 1000 most abundant clonotypes were examined by PCA with hierarchical clustering. Separately sequenced CD4+ and CD8+ repertoires were used to assign the CD4 or CD8 phenotype of responding clones. The public reads were quality trimmed at Q25 with fastp and then assembled into clones with MiXCR by TCRdb, keeping productive beta chains. Rows with a matching CDR3 protein are joined into one entry that keeps the most common DNA and genes. None of the V and J calls come from the authors' own analysis; TCRdb made them. The sample table shows around 47,000 distinct CDR3 sequences, and 8.5% to 10% are seen once. Over 9.5% of the sample is in the top ten clones.

CDR1 and CDR2 are drawn from the germline V gene (reference sequence): LNHDA, SQIVND. Deletion took 1 base off V and 1 base off J, with a span of 8 bases between the germline ends. Taken from cysteine to phenylalanine, the CDR3 has 14 residues. Only the CDR3 region is kept as DNA, spanning 42 bases read in frame from base 1. Ficoll-Paque density gradient centrifugation was used to isolate PBMCs. This clonotype has at least ten counts. Its antigen remains undetermined. No base quality information exists; no much larger clone differs at one position. Rearrangement joined TRBV19 to TRBJ2-7; the D gene cannot be named for sure. The sequenced sample was PBMCs or a T cell subset sorted from them (not recorded which). The origin of this receptor is an adult woman who had mild COVID-19 (a few samples of this study predate the infection). The sample titles of this study are shuffled in the database, so cell type and time point are left out; the donor was told from shared clones. Here is the DNA: TGTGCCAGTAGTATAGCGGCCCCGTCCTACGAGCAGTACTTC. Its translation reads: CASSIAAPSYEQYF. Where the CDR3 stops, the reference TRBV19 and TRBJ2-7 genes take over; the full variable domain is DGGITQSPKYLFRKEGQNVTLSCEQNLNHDAMYWYRQDPGQGLRLIYYSQIVNDFQKGDIAEGYSVSREKKESFPLTVTSAQKNPTAFYLCASSIAAPSYEQYFGPGTRLTVT.